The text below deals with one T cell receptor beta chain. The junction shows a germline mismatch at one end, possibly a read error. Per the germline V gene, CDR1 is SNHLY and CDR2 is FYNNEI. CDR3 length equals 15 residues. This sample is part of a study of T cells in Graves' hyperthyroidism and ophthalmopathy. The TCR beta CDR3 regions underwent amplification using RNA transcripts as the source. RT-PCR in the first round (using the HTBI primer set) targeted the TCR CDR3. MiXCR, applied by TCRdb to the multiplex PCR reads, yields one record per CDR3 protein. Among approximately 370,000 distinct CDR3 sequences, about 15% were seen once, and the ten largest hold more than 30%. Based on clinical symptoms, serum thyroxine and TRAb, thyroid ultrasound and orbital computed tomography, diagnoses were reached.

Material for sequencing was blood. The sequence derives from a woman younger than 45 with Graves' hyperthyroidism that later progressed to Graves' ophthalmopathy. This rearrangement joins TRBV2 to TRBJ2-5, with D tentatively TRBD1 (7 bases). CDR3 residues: CATSGGDSNQETQYF. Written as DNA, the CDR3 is TGTGCCACCAGTGGCGGGGACAGCAACCAAGAGACCCAGTACTTC.